Sequencing of this T cell receptor beta chain was carried out in a study of blood T cells in healthy people across ages. The study's findings and limits: Naive T cell percentage strongly correlated with TCR beta diversity. Among long-lived donors, naive CD4+ cells were more numerous and diversity higher than in aged donors.

Next came a second PCR, run for about 7 to 12 cycles, which used a sample-barcoded 5' primer along with a J-beta primer mix. Individual samples furnished no less than 2.5 million CDR3-containing paired-end reads apiece. TCRdb re-called the 5' RACE reads through MiXCR, storing one row per CDR3 protein. The sample carries about 1.6 million distinct CDR3 sequences, roughly a third recorded once. The CDR3 spans 14 residues. With 0 bases removed from V and 10 bases from J, the gap between germline ends came to 17 bases. Germline V gene lookup returns CDR1 DFQATT and CDR2 SNEGSKA (reference sequence). This clonotype was observed a few times. The antigen is undetermined.

V usage is TRBV20-1 and J usage is TRBJ2-3, with D hard to call. The TCR comes from a woman younger than 45 in good health. Sequencing was done on a sample of blood. The CDR3 nucleotides read TGCAGTGCTAGAGATCGAGGCCAACCAGCTGCGCAGTATTTT. It codes for CSARDRGQPAAQYF.